Each of the 27 T cell receptor beta chains below was sequenced from the same sample in a study of CD8+ T cells in alopecia areata. Treatment: oral pan-JAK inhibitor, 5-10 mg twice daily. RNA extraction was followed by reverse transcription into cDNA, which acted as the sequencing template. Assay used: immunoSEQ multiplex PCR; TCRdb lists only in-frame clones, some missing. Of 150,000 to 200,000 clones in the sample, 58% are singletons; the top ten hold roughly 17%. The sample in question was CD4+ T cells sorted from blood, obtained at approximately week 55, from a patient treated with tofacitinib. Receptor source: a human donor with alopecia areata.

The chain couples TRBV7-8 to TRBJ2-7, with D tentatively TRBD2 (6 bases). This CDR3 is 14 amino acids long. The V and J ends lost 3 bases and 7 bases respectively, with 16 bases between them. CDR1 is SGHVS and CDR2 is FQNEAQ in the germline V gene. Here the CDR3 reads CASSLAGTAGEQYF. The CDR3 coding sequence is TGTGCCAGCAGCTTGGCCGGGACTGCGGGTGAGCAGTACTTC.

This rearrangement joins TRBV5-1 to TRBJ1-5, with TRBD1 matching over 7 bases. The trim removed 2 bases at V and 6 bases at J, leaving 5 bases unmatched. CDR1 and CDR2 (germline): SGHRS, YFSETQ. This CDR3 region has 14 residues. The CDR3 protein is CASSLRQGGQPQHF. CDR3 bases: TGCGCCAGCAGCTTACGACAGGGAGGTCAGCCCCAGCATTTT. Filled out from reference TRBV5-1 and TRBJ1-5, the complete variable domain reads KAGVTQTPRYLIKTRGQQVTLSCSPISGHRSVSWYQQTPGQGLQFLFEYFSETQRNKGNFPGRFSGRQFSNSRSEMNVSTLELGDSALYLCASSLRQGGQPQHFGDGTRLSIL.

The rearrangement links TRBV6-5 to TRBJ1-4; no clear D gene. The germline V gene encodes CDR1 MNHEY and CDR2 SVGAGI. The CDR3 totals 16 residues. V was pared by 4 bases and J by 8 bases, with 20 bases between. For the CDR3, the DNA is TGTGCCAGCAGTTTGAATCGTCTTCGTGTGGACGAAAAACTGTTTTTT. It translates to CASSLNRLRVDEKLFF.

The CDR3 protein is CASSQEPGAMNTEAFF. CDR3 DNA sequence: TGCGCCAGCAGCCAAGAACCAGGGGCCATGAACACTGAAGCTTTCTTT. This chain joins TRBV4-1 and TRBJ1-1; maybe TRBD1 (6 bases). The CDR3 is 16 amino acids. The V end lost 0 bases, the J end lost 0 bases, and 11 bases lay between the germline ends. Germline loops: CDR1 MGHRA, CDR2 YSYEKL.

This clone was observed a handful of times. The V call is TRBV7-9, the J call TRBJ1-1, with 7 bases aligning to TRBD1. Germline trimming cut 5 bases from V and 0 bases from J; bases unmatched to any gene: 6. Germline CDR1 and CDR2: SEHNR and FQNEAQ (reference sequence). The CDR3 extends over 15 amino acids. Here the CDR3 reads CASSPPGQMNTEAFF. The DNA for the CDR3 is TGTGCCAGCAGCCCCCCGGGACAGATGAACACTGAAGCTTTCTTT. Drawing the rest from reference TRBV7-9 and TRBJ1-1, the complete variable domain is DTGVSQNPRHKITKRGQNVTFRCDPISEHNRLYWYRQTLGQGPEFLTYFQNEAQLEKSRLLSDRFSAERPKGSFSTLEIQRTEQGDSAMYLCASSPPGQMNTEAFFGQGTRLTVV.

This clone has only a few counts. The rearrangement links TRBV5-6 to TRBJ2-7; the D is unclear. Germline lookup yields CDR1 SGHDT and CDR2 YYEEEE. The CDR3 has 15 residues. Trimming left V 1 base short and J 9 bases short, with 20 bases between. The CDR3 here is CASSLTAPSVRGQYF. The CDR3, as DNA: TGTGCCAGCAGCTTGACAGCCCCATCCGTCCGTGGGCAGTACTTC. Together with reference TRBV5-6 and TRBJ2-7, the CDR3 gives the full variable domain: DAGVTQSPTHLIKTRGQQVTLRCSPKSGHDTVSWYQQALGQGPQFIFQYYEEEERQRGNFPDRFSGHQFPNYSSELNVNALLLGDSALYLCASSLTAPSVRGQYFGPGTRLTVT.

The V and J genes are TRBV28 and TRBJ2-3; D may be TRBD1 or TRBD2 (5 bases each). Germline CDR1 and CDR2: MDHEN and SYDVKM. CDR3 length equals 15 residues. V dropped 3 bases and J dropped 2 bases, with 12 bases sitting between them. The DNA of the CDR3 is TGTGCCAGCAGTTTCGTCCGGGGACCCACAGATACGCAGTATTTT. Protein: CASSFVRGPTDTQYF.

This clone showed up just a few times. J is TRBJ2-5 and V is TRBV7-2; TRBD1 aligns across 11 bases. Germline V CDR1 and CDR2: SGHTA, FQGNSA. J was trimmed by 1 base and V by 4 bases; bases with no gene match: 8. The CDR3 spans 17 residues. This CDR3 is CASSYGQGALPQETQYF. The CDR3 nucleotides are TGTGCCAGCAGCTACGGACAGGGGGCGCTCCCCCAAGAGACCCAGTACTTC. Full variable domain (rest looked up from reference TRBV7-2 and TRBJ2-5): GAGVSQSPSNKVTEKGKDVELRCDPISGHTALYWYRQSLGQGLEFLIYFQGNSAPDKSGLPSDRFSAERTGGSVSTLTIQRTQQEDSAVYLCASSYGQGALPQETQYFGPGTRLLVL.

This clone has a handful of counts. V gene TRBV19 combines with J gene TRBJ2-1; D unresolved. Trimming pared 6 bases from V and 7 bases from J, leaving 13 bases between. Germline lookup yields CDR1 LNHDA and CDR2 SQIVND (reference sequence). The CDR3 has 13 residues. The CDR3 coding sequence is TGTGCCAGTAGCACCAGTAAAGGGAATGAGCAGTTCTTC. This encodes CASSTSKGNEQFF.

The chain has TRBV19 and TRBJ2-7; tentative D call: TRBD1 (6 bases). Per the germline V gene, CDR1 is LNHDA and CDR2 is SQIVND (reference sequence). Trimming removed 6 bases from V and 5 bases from J, with 17 bases in between. The CDR3 loop spans 14 amino acids. The CDR3 sequence is CASSRGHAQHEQYF. DNA of the CDR3: TGTGCCAGTAGCCGGGGACACGCCCAACACGAGCAGTACTTC.

V is TRBV30 and J is TRBJ1-4, with D tentatively TRBD1 (6 bases). The CDR3 runs to 13 residues. In germline, CDR1 is GTSNPN, CDR2 SVGIG (reference sequence). The V and J ends lost 8 bases and 6 bases respectively, with 16 bases between them. The CDR3 DNA is TGTGCCGGCCACAGGGTGTGGGATGAAAAACTGTTTTTT. The encoded protein is CAGHRVWDEKLFF.

There are a few counts of this clone. V gene TRBV29-1 combines with J gene TRBJ1-1, with D unclear. V lost 5 bases and J lost 4, with 20 bases in between. The CDR3 length is 15 residues. Germline CDR1 reads SQVTM; CDR2 reads ANQGSEA. This CDR3 is CSVQSGGRYGTEAFF. In nucleotides, the CDR3 is TGCAGCGTTCAATCTGGCGGTCGTTATGGCACTGAAGCTTTCTTT. Complete variable domain (other parts from reference TRBV29-1 and TRBJ1-1): SAVISQKPSRDICQRGTSLTIQCQVDSQVTMMFWYRQQPGQSLTLIATANQGSEATYESGFVIDKFPISRPNLTFSTLTVSNMSPEDSSIYLCSVQSGGRYGTEAFFGQGTRLTVV.

V usage is TRBV5-1 and J usage is TRBJ2-7; D possibly corresponds to TRBD1 (5 bases). Trimming took off 2 bases at V and 0 bases at J, with 9 bases between the two ends. The CDR3 runs to 14 residues. Germline lookup yields CDR1 SGHRS and CDR2 YFSETQ. CDR3 nucleotide sequence: TGCGCCAGCAGCTTCTCGACAGCCTCCTACGAGCAGTACTTC. Its translation is CASSFSTASYEQYF.

This clone has just one count. The rearrangement links TRBV18 to TRBJ1-1; D call uncertain. CDR3 length: 15 amino acids. Germline V CDR1 and CDR2: KGHSH, LQKENI. V lost 0 bases to trimming and J lost 1 base, with 9 bases between them. The CDR3 here is CASSPPMAGNTEAFF. In nucleotides, the CDR3 is TGTGCCAGCTCACCACCTATGGCAGGGAACACTGAAGCTTTCTTT. The variable domain in full, completed from reference TRBV18 and TRBJ1-1, reads NAGVMQNPRHLVRRRGQEARLRCSPMKGHSHVYWYRQLPEEGLKFMVYLQKENIIDESGMPKERFSAEFPKEGPSILRIQQVVRGDSAAYFCASSPPMAGNTEAFFGQGTRLTVV.

The rearrangement joins TRBV6-1 to TRBJ1-6; TRBD1 might be the D (6 bases). Between the trimmed V and J ends, which lost 5 bases and 8 bases, there was a span of 13 bases. The CDR3 is made up of 14 amino acids. Looked up from germline, CDR1 is MNHNS and CDR2 is SASEGT. The DNA for the CDR3 is TGTGCCAGCAGTTATAGTACAGGGTATTCACCCCTCCACTTT. Amino acids: CASSYSTGYSPLHF.

This clone was detected only a few times. The rearrangement uses TRBV25-1 and TRBJ2-5; D may correspond to TRBD1 or TRBD2 (5 bases each). The CDR3 sequence is 14 residues long. CDR1 is MGHDK, CDR2 SYGVNS, per germline. The V gene lost 3 bases and the J gene lost 5 bases, with 13 bases spanning the gap. The CDR3 bases are TGTGCCAGCAGTGATACTCAGGGACCTGAGACCCAGTACTTC. Translation gives CASSDTQGPETQYF.

V usage is TRBV5-1 and J usage is TRBJ1-5; 8 nucleotides align to TRBD1. The V gene end was trimmed by 4 bases and the J gene end by 2 bases; junction bases not matched to a gene: 8. Germline CDR1 SGHRS, CDR2 YFSETQ. The CDR3 extends over 16 amino acids. CDR3 in DNA: TGCGCCAGCAGCCCCAGTACAGGGGGGGGCAATCAGCCCCAGCATTTT. Translation gives CASSPSTGGGNQPQHF.

The gene calls are TRBV5-1 and TRBJ2-1, with D possibly being TRBD2 (5 bases). The CDR3 runs 16 residues. The germline CDR1 and CDR2 sequences are SGHRS and YFSETQ. Trimming left V 0 bases short and J 0 bases short, with 10 bases between. The CDR3 nucleotides are TGCGCCAGCAGCTTGGGGGAGAGCATCTCCTACAATGAGCAGTTCTTC. Encoded protein: CASSLGESISYNEQFF.

The rearrangement joins TRBV18 to TRBJ1-1; TRBD1 matches 7 bases. The germline gives CDR1 KGHSH, CDR2 LQKENI. The CDR3 has 15 amino acids. V lost 2 bases to trimming and J lost 1 base; unmatched junction nucleotides: 4. The DNA for the CDR3 is TGTGCCAGCTCACCAAACAGGGGTCAGAACACTGAAGCTTTCTTT. It encodes CASSPNRGQNTEAFF.

To note about this clone: The sample has other DNA sequences that encode this CDR3 too. The chain is built from TRBV5-1 and TRBJ2-5; TRBD1 matches 7 bases. Trimming removed 4 bases from V and 1 base from J; junction bases left unmatched: 4. CDR1 is SGHRS, CDR2 YFSETQ, per germline. The CDR3 runs to 14 residues. The CDR3 here is CASSPGTAQETQYF. CDR3 DNA sequence: TGCGCCAGCAGCCCGGGGACAGCCCAAGAGACCCAGTACTTC.

The chain is built from TRBV2 and TRBJ2-2; the D call may be TRBD1 or TRBD2 (5 bases each). Trimming shortened V by 9 bases and J by 0 bases, and 11 bases separated the two germline ends. The V gene's germline CDR1 is SNHLY and CDR2 FYNNEI. CDR3 length: 14 amino acids. The CDR3 is CARKTGPNTGELFF. In nucleotides, the CDR3 is TGTGCCAGGAAGACGGGACCGAACACCGGGGAGCTGTTTTTT. Full variable domain (missing parts from reference TRBV2 and TRBJ2-2): EPEVTQTPSHQVTQMGQEVILRCVPISNHLYFYWYRQILGQKVEFLVSFYNNEISEKSEIFDDQFSVERPDGSNFTLKIRSTKLEDSAMYFCARKTGPNTGELFFGEGSRLTVL.

The V call is TRBV6-5, the J call TRBJ2-7, with D possibly matching TRBD2 (6 bases). This CDR3 has 15 amino acids. Germline V gives CDR1 MNHEY, CDR2 SVGAGI. V lost 2 bases, J lost 1 base, and 12 bases lay in between. The CDR3: CASSYTGLLSYEQYF. In nucleotides, the CDR3 is TGTGCCAGCAGTTACACGGGACTGCTTTCCTACGAGCAGTACTTC.

The chain recombines TRBV30 with TRBJ1-6, with D perhaps TRBD1 (6 bases). The CDR3 consists of 13 residues. The germline V gene has CDR1 GTSNPN and CDR2 SVGIG (reference sequence). The germline V and J ends were trimmed by 2 bases and 9 bases, with 11 bases remaining between them. The CDR3 DNA is TGTGCCTGGAGTATCGCGGACAGTTCACCCCTCCACTTT. Its protein is CAWSIADSSPLHF.

The chain employs TRBV7-3 and TRBJ1-2; D call uncertain. Trimming took 8 bases from V and 0 from J, leaving 10 bases between them. Germline-derived CDR1 and CDR2 are SGHTA and FQGTGA. The CDR3 length is 13 residues. The CDR3 sequence is CASANAPNYGYTF. CDR3 nucleotides: TGTGCCAGCGCGAACGCTCCTAACTATGGCTACACCTTC.

This clone is a singleton in its sample. This chain joins TRBV7-2 and TRBJ1-2; 7 nucleotides agree with TRBD1. CDR1 SGHTA and CDR2 FQGNSA come from the germline V gene. Losses at the gene ends were 6 bases for V and 1 base for J; bases not matched to a gene: 5. The CDR3 contains 14 residues. CDR3 coding DNA: TGTGCCAGCAGTAGGACAGGACTTAACTATGGCTACACCTTC. This sequence encodes CASSRTGLNYGYTF. Looking up the rest from reference TRBV7-2 and TRBJ1-2 gives the full variable domain: GAGVSQSPSNKVTEKGKDVELRCDPISGHTALYWYRQSLGQGLEFLIYFQGNSAPDKSGLPSDRFSAERTGGSVSTLTIQRTQQEDSAVYLCASSRTGLNYGYTFGSGTRLTVV.

The CDR3 sequence is CAISTEETQYF. The CDR3 DNA reads as TGTGCCATCAGCACAGAGGAGACCCAGTACTTC. The chain uses TRBV10-3 and TRBJ2-5; D is undetermined. CDR1 and CDR2 from the germline V gene are ENHRY and SYGVKD. The CDR3 is 11 amino acids. V gave up 6 bases and J gave up 5 bases, with 7 bases separating them.

The gene calls are TRBV25-1 and TRBJ2-1; 10 positions agree with TRBD1. Trimming at V came to 2 bases and at J to 2 bases, leaving 0 bases not matched to a gene. Germline-derived CDR1 and CDR2 are MGHDK and SYGVNS. CDR3 length equals 15 residues. In DNA, the CDR3 is TGTGCCAGCAGTGAAGGACAGGGGGCCTACAATGAGCAGTTCTTC. Translated: CASSEGQGAYNEQFF.